Sequencing of this T cell receptor beta chain was carried out in a study of cytomegalovirus exposure and HLA in healthy donors. V was pared by 3 bases and J by 4 bases, with 10 bases of the junction left unmatched. There are 16 residues in the CDR3. CDR1 is SGHNT, CDR2 YYREEE, per germline (reference sequence). Both 60 Vbeta primers and 13 Jbeta primers went into the PCR. Sequencing was performed with immunoSEQ multiplex PCR; in TCRdb, only in-frame clones are kept and a portion is missing. The sample holds 120,000 or so clones, 70% to 80% seen once. This chain links TRBV5-4 with TRBJ2-7; 10 bases are a match to TRBD2. The sequence came from a man in his forties or fifties in good health and CMV-seropositive. Specimen: PBMCs. The CDR3 DNA is TGTGCCAGCAGCTACCCGGGGCTAGCGGGAGAGTACGAGCAGTACTTC. It is translated as CASSYPGLAGEYEQYF.